This entry lists 32 T cell receptor beta chains sequenced from one sample in a study of control samples from healthy donors and cancer patients. Clones were sequenced by immunoSEQ multiplex PCR, and TCRdb holds only the in-frame ones, with some missing. The sample includes approximately 100,000 clones, approximately 90% of them seen just once. The sample taken for sequencing was blood. The source of these receptors is a young woman in good health.

This clone appeared once. The rearrangement links TRBV7-9 to TRBJ1-2; D gene unclear. CDR1 and CDR2 from the germline V gene are SEHNR and FQNEAQ (reference sequence). This CDR3 spans 13 amino acids. V was pared by 0 bases and J by 2 bases, with 4 bases between. The CDR3 region is CASSLAGNYGYTF. The CDR3 nucleotides are TGTGCCAGCAGCTTAGCGGGAAACTATGGCTACACCTTC.

The gene calls are TRBV6-6 and TRBJ2-5; 7 bases agree with TRBD1. The CDR3 runs to 13 residues. V trimming: 6 bases; J trimming: 3 bases; junction bases outside the gene matches: 4. Germline V gene lookup returns CDR1 MNHNY and CDR2 SVGAGI (reference sequence). CDR3 region: CASRYGQEETQYF. The CDR3 bases are TGTGCCAGCAGATACGGACAGGAAGAGACCCAGTACTTC.

The V call is TRBV6-1, the J call TRBJ2-7; possible D gene TRBD2, 5 bases. Trimming stripped 3 bases from V and 2 bases from J, with 11 bases between. Germline-derived CDR1 and CDR2 are MNHNS and SASEGT. This CDR3 is built from 14 residues. CDR3 in DNA: TGTGCCAGCAGTGAGCGAGGGAATACCTACGAGCAGTACTTC. Encoded protein: CASSERGNTYEQYF.

The chain is built from TRBV7-2 and TRBJ1-1; TRBD1 might be the D (5 bases). Trimming took off 1 base at V and 4 bases at J, with 13 bases between the two ends. This CDR3 is built from 15 residues. In germline, CDR1 is SGHTA, CDR2 FQGNSA. The CDR3 DNA follows: TGTGCCAGCAGCTTAGTTGTCTTGGGGGGCACTGAAGCTTTCTTT. Its protein is CASSLVVLGGTEAFF.

V is TRBV5-1 and J is TRBJ1-4; D gene ambiguous. Deletions cut 0 bases from V and 5 bases from J, with 8 bases between. Germline CDR1 reads SGHRS; CDR2 reads YFSETQ. This CDR3 is built from 14 residues. CDR3 loop: CASSLAGANEKLFF. CDR3 in DNA: TGCGCCAGCAGCTTGGCTGGAGCCAATGAAAAACTGTTTTTT. The complete variable domain, with remaining parts taken from reference TRBV5-1 and TRBJ1-4, reads KAGVTQTPRYLIKTRGQQVTLSCSPISGHRSVSWYQQTPGQGLQFLFEYFSETQRNKGNFPGRFSGRQFSNSRSEMNVSTLELGDSALYLCASSLAGANEKLFFGSGTQLSVL.

The chain links TRBV7-9 to TRBJ2-3; D is uncertain. There are 16 residues in the CDR3. V lost 1 base and J lost 5, with 16 bases in between. CDR1 is SEHNR, CDR2 FQNEAQ, per germline (reference sequence). The CDR3 sequence is CASSLGGVGVLDTQYF. The CDR3 DNA reads TGTGCCAGCAGCTTAGGAGGCGTCGGAGTACTAGATACGCAGTATTTT.

The chain carries TRBV5-1 and TRBJ2-7; no firm D call. Germline lookup yields CDR1 SGHRS and CDR2 YFSETQ. V was pared by 4 bases and J by 7 bases, with 12 bases between. The CDR3 contains 12 residues. The CDR3 region has the DNA TGCGCCAGCAGCCACGTTCTTGGGGAGCAGTACTTC. Translation: CASSHVLGEQYF.

For the CDR3, the DNA is TGTGCCAGCAGCACTAATGGCGGGGGGACAGGTGATACGCAGTATTTT. Translating it yields CASSTNGGGTGDTQYF. The J gene is TRBJ2-3, the V gene TRBV9; D is perhaps TRBD1 or TRBD2 (8 bases each). There are 16 residues in the CDR3. CDR1 is SGDLS, CDR2 YYNGEE, per germline. V was clipped by 4 bases and J by 6 bases, with 21 bases between them.

The chain has TRBV27 and TRBJ1-6; 9 bases match TRBD1. The CDR3 covers 14 residues. Germline trimming cut 5 bases from V and 11 bases from J; bases unmatched to any gene: 7. Germline V lookup: CDR1 MNHEY, CDR2 SMNVEV (reference sequence). The CDR3 is CASSPGTGSAPLHF. The CDR3 nucleotides are TGTGCCAGCAGTCCCGGGACAGGGTCTGCACCCCTCCACTTT.

This chain joins TRBV2 and TRBJ2-2; D may be TRBD2 (5 bases). V was pared by 8 bases and J by 3 bases, with 19 bases between. This CDR3 spans 16 amino acids. Germline loops: CDR1 SNHLY, CDR2 FYNNEI. CDR3 nucleotide sequence: TGTGCCAGCGGCCACGACATCGGGAAGGACACCGGGGAGCTGTTTTTT. Its protein is CASGHDIGKDTGELFF.

The V and J genes are TRBV19 and TRBJ1-3; the match to TRBD1 covers 7 bases. V trimming: 5 bases; J trimming: 7 bases; junction bases outside the gene matches: 8. CDR3 length: 14 residues. Germline-derived CDR1 and CDR2 are LNHDA and SQIVND (reference sequence). The CDR3 sequence: CASSSPQGGNTIYF. The CDR3 nucleotides are TGTGCCAGTAGTTCTCCCCAGGGGGGGAACACCATATATTTT.

V gene TRBV6-5 combines with J gene TRBJ2-7; D might be TRBD2 (5 bases). Germline V CDR1 and CDR2: MNHEY, SVGAGI. This CDR3 region has 11 residues. Trimming cost V 6 bases and J 10 bases, with 13 bases left between them. CDR3 loop: CASSASGGQYF. The CDR3 region has the DNA TGTGCCAGCAGCGCCTCAGGAGGACAGTACTTC.

The rearrangement uses TRBV18 and TRBJ1-2; D ambiguous. This CDR3 contains 13 residues. Trimming took off 4 bases at V and 7 bases at J, with 13 bases between the two ends. Germline V gene lookup returns CDR1 KGHSH and CDR2 LQKENI. The CDR3 loop is CASSLPDFFGYTF. The CDR3 nucleotides are TGTGCCAGCTCACTCCCGGACTTTTTTGGCTACACCTTC.

The chain couples TRBV7-9 to TRBJ1-4; maybe TRBD1 (5 bases). Germline CDR1 SEHNR, CDR2 FQNEAQ (reference sequence). CDR3 length equals 17 residues. Trimming removed 5 bases at V and 8 bases at J, with 24 bases between. CDR3 nucleotide sequence: TGTGCCAGCAGCCGTTCACCTTTGACAGCCGTGGGGGAAAAACTGTTTTTT. Translation: CASSRSPLTAVGEKLFF.

The gene calls are TRBV9 and TRBJ2-3; D is perhaps TRBD2 (6 bases). V shed 7 bases and J shed 0 bases, with 18 bases lying between them. From germline, CDR1 is SGDLS and CDR2 YYNGEE. This CDR3 comprises 16 residues. The CDR3 region is CASGQGGGTSTDTQYF. The CDR3 DNA reads TGTGCCAGCGGGCAGGGAGGTGGGACTAGCACAGATACGCAGTATTTT.

The V gene is TRBV11-2, the J gene TRBJ2-7; D is unclear. The CDR3 runs to 12 residues. Looked up from germline, CDR1 is SGHAT and CDR2 is FQNNGV. V was pared by 0 bases and J by 5 bases, with 5 bases between. The CDR3 sequence: CASSLDLDEQYF. In nucleotides, the CDR3 is TGTGCCAGCAGCTTAGATCTGGACGAGCAGTACTTC.

The chain links TRBV6-5 to TRBJ2-7; D assignment may be TRBD1 or TRBD2 (5 bases each). There are 13 residues in the CDR3. Between the trimmed V and J ends, which lost 6 bases and 6 bases, there was a span of 15 bases. From germline, CDR1 is MNHEY and CDR2 SVGAGI. The CDR3 DNA reads as TGTGCCAGCAGAGCCGGGACCGGAATCGAGCAGTACTTC. The encoded protein is CASRAGTGIEQYF.

The gene calls are TRBV6-5 and TRBJ1-1; TRBD1 might be the D (5 bases). This CDR3 contains 14 residues. V was cut by 4 bases and J by 1 base, with 10 bases left in between. In germline, CDR1 is MNHEY, CDR2 SVGAGI. The CDR3 protein is CASSSAGGNTEAFF. CDR3 nucleotides: TGTGCCAGCAGTTCCGCGGGGGGGAACACTGAAGCTTTCTTT.

The chain joins TRBV15 to TRBJ2-5, with 8 bases aligning to TRBD2. Germline assignment: CDR1 LNHNV and CDR2 YYDKDF (reference sequence). The CDR3 is made up of 20 amino acids. Trimming took 5 bases from V and 1 from J; bases not matched to a gene: 21. Here the CDR3 DNA reads TGTGCCACCAGCGGGACGAGGGCGGGGGGCTTCCGCTCTCTCCAAGAGACCCAGTACTTC. Its translation: CATSGTRAGGFRSLQETQYF.

This clone has just a few counts. The genes are TRBV15 and TRBJ2-6; no firm D call. V was pared by 4 bases and J by 0 bases, with 7 bases between. Germline V gene data show CDR1 as LNHNV and CDR2 as YYDKDF (reference sequence). The CDR3 extends over 15 amino acids. Here the CDR3 reads CATSMETSGANVLTF. The CDR3 region has the DNA TGTGCCACCAGCATGGAGACCTCTGGGGCCAACGTCCTGACTTTC.

This clone occurred once. This chain uses TRBV6-6 with TRBJ2-1, with D possibly TRBD2 on 6 matching bases. There are 15 residues in the CDR3. The V and J ends lost 0 bases and 7 bases respectively, with 13 bases between them. The germline V gene has CDR1 MNHNY and CDR2 SVGAGI (reference sequence). In DNA, the CDR3 is TGTGCCAGCAGTTACTCGGGGGGTATAGGGAATGAGCAGTTCTTC. It is translated as CASSYSGGIGNEQFF.

In this sample, this clone turned up a few times. The chain combines TRBV6-5 with TRBJ1-2; TRBD1 might be the D (5 bases). V lost 6 bases to trimming and J lost 4 bases, with 12 bases between them. This CDR3 is 13 amino acids long. In germline, CDR1 is MNHEY, CDR2 SVGAGI. The chain's CDR3 is CASRLDSLYGYTF. DNA of the CDR3: TGTGCCAGCAGACTCGACAGCCTCTATGGCTACACCTTC.

This chain uses TRBV19 with TRBJ1-2; D ambiguous. This CDR3 region has 13 residues. The germline CDR1 and CDR2 sequences are LNHDA and SQIVND (reference sequence). V shed 5 bases and J shed 8 bases, with 15 bases lying between them. The CDR3 is CASSSDPPGGYTF. The CDR3 DNA sequence: TGTGCCAGTAGTTCTGACCCCCCGGGGGGCTACACCTTC.

The chain recombines TRBV27 with TRBJ1-1, with D hard to call. Per the germline V gene, CDR1 is MNHEY and CDR2 is SMNVEV (reference sequence). The length of the CDR3 is 13 residues. Trimming shortened V by 7 bases and J by 1 base, and 10 bases separated the two germline ends. CDR3 amino acids: CASKPSWNTEAFF. Here the CDR3 DNA reads TGTGCCAGCAAACCCTCATGGAACACTGAAGCTTTCTTT.

The chain uses TRBV18 and TRBJ2-7; D is tentatively TRBD1 or TRBD2 (5 bases each). Germline CDR1 and CDR2: KGHSH and LQKENI. V was cut by 2 bases and J by 2 bases, with 16 bases left in between. This CDR3 has 16 amino acids. As DNA, the CDR3 is TGTGCCAGCTCACCAACAGTCCGGGACGGGACCTACGAGCAGTACTTC. It codes for CASSPTVRDGTYEQYF. The full variable domain, its missing parts supplied by reference TRBV18 and TRBJ2-7, is NAGVMQNPRHLVRRRGQEARLRCSPMKGHSHVYWYRQLPEEGLKFMVYLQKENIIDESGMPKERFSAEFPKEGPSILRIQQVVRGDSAAYFCASSPTVRDGTYEQYFGPGTRLTVT.

The CDR3: CASSLYHSEGETQYF. The CDR3 DNA reads TGCGCCAGCAGCTTGTACCACAGCGAAGGGGAGACCCAGTACTTC. The rearrangement joins TRBV5-1 to TRBJ2-5, with no clear D. V lost 1 base and J lost 5, with 15 bases in between. CDR3 length: 15 residues. Germline V CDR1 and CDR2: SGHRS, YFSETQ. Variable domain in full (rest from reference TRBV5-1 and TRBJ2-5): KAGVTQTPRYLIKTRGQQVTLSCSPISGHRSVSWYQQTPGQGLQFLFEYFSETQRNKGNFPGRFSGRQFSNSRSEMNVSTLELGDSALYLCASSLYHSEGETQYFGPGTRLLVL.

The chain couples TRBV5-5 to TRBJ1-2; D perhaps matches TRBD1 (6 bases). This CDR3 is 16 amino acids long. The V end lost 6 bases, the J end lost 8 bases, and 26 bases lay between the germline ends. The germline V gene has CDR1 SGHKS and CDR2 YYEKEE (reference sequence). The CDR3 region is CASMPRVGALREGYTF. In nucleotides, the CDR3 is TGTGCCAGCATGCCCCGGGTGGGGGCTTTGAGGGAGGGCTACACCTTC.

The chain joins TRBV7-9 to TRBJ1-2; D is unresolved. The CDR3 contains 15 residues. The V gene's germline CDR1 is SEHNR and CDR2 FQNEAQ (reference sequence). The germline V and J ends were trimmed by 4 bases and 0 bases, with 12 bases remaining between them. CDR3 residues: CASSSMDGPNYGYTF. The CDR3 DNA reads TGTGCCAGCAGCTCGATGGACGGGCCTAACTATGGCTACACCTTC.

This chain connects TRBV2 to TRBJ2-7; D is ambiguous. Germline CDR1 and CDR2: SNHLY and FYNNEI. The V end was cut by 6 bases, the J end by 5 bases, with 20 bases between. The CDR3 is made up of 15 amino acids. The CDR3 DNA follows: TGTGCCAGCAGGGTTTTCGGGCCCGCCCGGGACGAGCAGTACTTC. The encoded protein is CASRVFGPARDEQYF.

The chain carries TRBV5-4 and TRBJ2-7; 8 nucleotides match TRBD2. Trimming at V came to 7 bases and at J to 1 base, leaving 7 bases not matched to a gene. CDR3 length: 14 amino acids. Germline CDR1 is SGHNT and CDR2 is YYREEE (reference sequence). This chain's CDR3 is CASGTRGGSYEQYF. The CDR3 DNA follows: TGTGCCAGCGGCACCCGGGGGGGTTCCTACGAGCAGTACTTC.

This chain links TRBV25-1 with TRBJ1-3, with TRBD1 identical over 8 bases. The CDR3 is 16 amino acids. V shed 3 bases and J 0 bases; nucleotides not matched to a gene: 4. The germline CDR1 and CDR2 sequences are MGHDK and SYGVNS. CDR3: CASSETGVVSGNTIYF. CDR3 nucleotides: TGTGCCAGCAGTGAGACAGGGGTCGTCTCTGGAAACACCATATATTTT.

This sequence joins TRBV20-1 and TRBJ2-3; D may be TRBD1 (5 bases). CDR3 length equals 14 residues. Germline V gene sequence: CDR1 DFQATT, CDR2 SNEGSKA (reference sequence). V lost 3 bases and J lost 0, with 10 bases in between. CDR3: CSASGATSTDTQYF. In nucleotides, the CDR3 is TGCAGTGCTAGTGGGGCCACTAGCACAGATACGCAGTATTTT.